This T cell receptor beta chain emerged from a study of T cell responses to AZD1222 COVID-19 vaccine. Sequencing used immunoSEQ multiplex PCR; TCRdb keeps in-frame clones, though not all of them. The top ten clones hold under 7% of a sample with about 92,000 clones, 88% of them seen once. V lost 6 bases and J lost 5, with 7 bases in between. CDR1 and CDR2 from the germline V gene are MNHEY and SMNVEV (reference sequence). CDR3 size: 11 residues. The sequencing here drew on peripheral blood, taken on day 0 of AZD1222 vaccination. The V call is TRBV27, the J call TRBJ2-5; unclear D gene. This sequence was found in an adult in good health. The CDR3 nucleotides are TGTGCCAGCAGGGGGTTGGAGACCCAGTACTTC. Protein product: CASRGLETQYF.